Listed below are T cell receptor beta chains from one sample, sequenced in a study of siplizumab effects on memory and regulatory T cells. Clones were read by immunoSEQ multiplex PCR, and TCRdb kept only the in-frame ones, dropping some. The sample has approximately 58,000 clones, just over 90% seen once. Sequencing used CD8+ T cells sorted from blood. The origin of the receptors is a human donor in good health. Each CDR3 is given with its conserved first and last residue. The D gene is left open where the match is weak. Expanded clones get a size class; other rows say once, few or many, or leave the size out.

J,D,size,V,CDR3,DNA
TRBJ2-7,-,-,TRBV11-2,CASSLSPVTSYEQYF,TGTGCCAGCAGCTTAAGCCCGGTCACCTCCTACGAGCAGTACTTC
TRBJ2-5,TRBD2,-,TRBV5-6,CASSLANSVGLAGQETQYF,TGTGCCAGCAGCTTGGCCAATAGTGTAGGACTAGCGGGGCAAGAGACCCAGTACTTC
TRBJ2-1,-,once,TRBV21-1,CASSKDWQGRGVNEQFF,TGTGCCAGCAGCAAAGATTGGCAGGGGAGAGGGGTCAATGAGCAGTTCTTC
TRBJ2-7,-,-,TRBV2,CASSFRATYEQYF,TGTGCCAGCAGCTTCAGGGCAACCTACGAGCAGTACTTC
TRBJ1-2,-,-,TRBV5-4,CASSQDAAGFYGYTF,TGTGCCAGCAGCCAAGATGCGGCCGGGTTCTATGGCTACACCTTC
TRBJ1-1,-,-,TRBV4-3,CASSQGSAGGEEAFF,TGCGCCAGCAGCCAAGGATCGGCGGGGGGCGAAGAAGCTTTCTTT
TRBJ2-7,TRBD1,medium-sized,TRBV18,CASSPFPGQEIYEQYF,TGTGCCAGCTCACCGTTTCCGGGACAGGAGATCTACGAGCAGTACTTC
TRBJ1-2,-,-,TRBV30,CACPGTAFTGYTF,TGTGCCTGCCCCGGGACCGCATTTACTGGCTACACCTTC
TRBJ2-7,-,-,TRBV28,CASRYDRNHEQYF,TGTGCCAGCAGATATGACAGGAATCACGAGCAGTACTTC
TRBJ2-7,TRBD1,-,TRBV29-1,CSVAQGQAYEQYF,TGCAGCGTGGCCCAGGGACAGGCCTACGAGCAGTACTTC
TRBJ2-1,-,-,TRBV30,CAWSDSPNNEQFF,TGTGCCTGGAGTGATTCCCCAAACAATGAGCAGTTCTTC
TRBJ2-1,-,-,TRBV7-7,CASSLTVDSYNEQFF,TGTGCTAGCAGCTTAACCGTGGATTCCTACAATGAGCAGTTCTTC
TRBJ2-7,-,-,TRBV23-1,CASSQSSSTMSHHEQYF,TGCGCCAGCAGTCAATCGTCCAGCACGATGAGCCATCACGAGCAGTACTTC